Following are 24 T cell receptor beta chains from one sample sequenced in a study of blood T cell repertoires in COVID-19. Profiling relied on immunoSEQ multiplex PCR, and the TCRdb table lists in-frame clones only, not all of them. The sample carries 70,000 to 90,000 clones, 86% recorded once. Material for sequencing was peripheral blood. The receptors come from a man aged 45-65 years with active COVID-19.

The CDR3: CATSTTGGIEQYF. As DNA, the CDR3 is TGTGCCACCAGTACGACAGGGGGTATCGAGCAGTACTTC. The chain is built from TRBV24-1 and TRBJ2-7; 9 bases agree with TRBD1. The germline V gene has CDR1 KGHDR and CDR2 SFDVKD. The CDR3 length is 13 residues. After removal of 6 bases from V and 6 bases from J, the junction contained 5 bases not matched to a gene.

The V gene is TRBV5-1, the J gene TRBJ2-3; TRBD2 might be the D (6 bases). This CDR3 is built from 16 residues. Trimming took 0 bases from V and 6 from J, leaving 17 bases between them. From germline, CDR1 is SGHRS and CDR2 YFSETQ. In nucleotides, the CDR3 is TGCGCCAGCAGCTTGGCCTTGACGGGAGTAGGGGATACGCAGTATTTT. Its translation: CASSLALTGVGDTQYF.

The chain uses TRBV2 and TRBJ2-2, with a tentative D call TRBD1 (5 bases). Trimming stripped 5 bases from V and 0 bases from J, with 13 bases between. The CDR3 length is 16 residues. The germline gives CDR1 SNHLY, CDR2 FYNNEI. CDR3 DNA: TGTGCCAGCAGTCCCGACAGATACCCGAACACCGGGGAGCTGTTTTTT. Protein sequence: CASSPDRYPNTGELFF.

The chain links TRBV2 to TRBJ1-2; 8 nucleotides align to TRBD1. The V segment lost 5 bases and the J segment 3 bases; nucleotides outside the gene matches: 8. Germline V lookup: CDR1 SNHLY, CDR2 FYNNEI. The CDR3 contains 15 residues. The CDR3 protein is CASSRGQGGDYGYTF. The DNA for the CDR3 is TGTGCCAGCAGTCGAGGACAGGGTGGCGACTATGGCTACACCTTC.

The gene calls are TRBV15 and TRBJ1-4; D remains ambiguous. The CDR3 is 16 residues long. V gave up 0 bases and J gave up 0 bases, with 8 bases separating them. Per the germline V gene, CDR1 is LNHNV and CDR2 is YYDKDF (reference sequence). The CDR3 bases are TGTGCCACCAGCAGAGATCGCGGGGCAACTAATGAAAAACTGTTTTTT. It encodes CATSRDRGATNEKLFF.

The chain uses TRBV7-9 and TRBJ1-1; 11 bases are shared with TRBD1. Germline CDR1 SEHNR, CDR2 FQNEAQ (reference sequence). CDR3 size: 15 residues. The V segment lost 5 bases and the J segment 3 bases; nucleotides outside the gene matches: 5. CDR3 sequence: CASSPRDRGDTEAFF. The CDR3 nucleotides are TGTGCCAGCAGCCCGAGGGACAGGGGGGACACTGAAGCTTTCTTT.

The chain employs TRBV15 and TRBJ2-7; 7 positions agree with TRBD1. V lost 0 bases, J lost 4 bases, and 15 bases stayed unmatched. This CDR3 is built from 18 residues. Per germline, CDR1 LNHNV and CDR2 YYDKDF (reference sequence). The CDR3 spells CATSRDSRQGDYSYEQYF. Here the CDR3 DNA reads TGTGCCACCAGCAGAGATTCGAGACAGGGAGATTATAGTTACGAGCAGTACTTC. Full variable domain (remainder filled in from reference TRBV15 and TRBJ2-7): DAMVIQNPRYQVTQFGKPVTLSCSQTLNHNVMYWYQQKSSQAPKLLFHYYDKDFNNEADTPDNFQSRRPNTSFCFLDIRSPGLGDTAMYLCATSRDSRQGDYSYEQYFGPGTRLTVT.

This clone was detected only once. The chain couples TRBV28 to TRBJ1-3; 8 bases match TRBD1. This CDR3 contains 17 residues. In germline, CDR1 is MDHEN, CDR2 SYDVKM. V was clipped by 5 bases and J by 2 bases; unmatched bases: 11. The CDR3 coding sequence is TGTGCCAGCAGTCCCTATGGACAGGGAAGAACTGGAAACACCATATATTTT. It specifies CASSPYGQGRTGNTIYF.

This chain links TRBV30 with TRBJ1-1; TRBD1 might be the D (6 bases). This CDR3 is built from 12 residues. CDR1 and CDR2 (germline): GTSNPN, SVGIG (reference sequence). V dropped 2 bases and J dropped 6 bases, with 10 bases sitting between them. The CDR3 nucleotides are TGTGCCTGGAGTAGGGGGATGTCTGAAGCTTTCTTT. This translates into CAWSRGMSEAFF. Supplemented by reference TRBV30 and TRBJ1-1, the full variable domain reads SQTIHQWPATLVQPVGSPLSLECTVEGTSNPNLYWYRQAAGRGLQLLFYSVGIGQISSEVPQNLSASRPQDRQFILSSKKLLLSDSGFYLCAWSRGMSEAFFGQGTRLTVV.

V is TRBV30 and J is TRBJ1-1, with D unresolved. There are 14 residues in the CDR3. V gave up 5 bases and J gave up 1 base, with 14 bases separating them. The germline V gene has CDR1 GTSNPN and CDR2 SVGIG (reference sequence). DNA for the CDR3: TGTGCCTGGTGTTCGGTGCCCCAGAACACTGAAGCTTTCTTT. Residues: CAWCSVPQNTEAFF.

The chain is built from TRBV28 and TRBJ2-1; tentatively, D is TRBD1 (6 bases). Germline V gene sequence: CDR1 MDHEN, CDR2 SYDVKM. CDR3 length equals 16 residues. V gave up 4 bases and J gave up 0 bases, with 13 bases separating them. CDR3 in DNA: TGTGCCAGCAGTTCAGGACAGATTCTCTCCTACAATGAGCAGTTCTTC. Translated, it gives CASSSGQILSYNEQFF.

A word on this clone: Other DNA variants within this sample encode the same CDR3. The CDR3 region has the DNA TGTGCCAGCAGTTTATCGCGAAACACTGAAGCTTTCTTT. This gives the protein CASSLSRNTEAFF. This rearrangement joins TRBV27 to TRBJ1-1; D not certain. V lost 0 bases, J lost 2 bases, and 4 bases lay in between. The CDR3 contains 13 residues. Per germline, CDR1 MNHEY and CDR2 SMNVEV (reference sequence).

This clone appeared a few times. The chain couples TRBV19 to TRBJ2-3; weak D call: TRBD2 (7 bases). Germline V gene lookup returns CDR1 LNHDA and CDR2 SQIVND (reference sequence). The CDR3 loop spans 13 amino acids. V lost 6 bases and J lost 5, with 12 bases in between. The CDR3 DNA sequence: TGTGCCAGTAGGAGGAGGGGGGGAGATACGCAGTATTTT. Translating gives CASRRRGGDTQYF.

The CDR3 protein is CASSLGTSGSSEQFF. The CDR3 DNA sequence: TGTGCCAGCAGCCTTGGGACTAGCGGGAGTAGTGAGCAGTTCTTC. The rearrangement uses TRBV11-3 and TRBJ2-1; 14 nucleotides align to TRBD2. The CDR3 length is 15 residues. CDR1 is SGHNT and CDR2 is YENEEA in the germline V gene. The V gene end was trimmed by 5 bases and the J gene end by 9 bases; junction bases not matched to a gene: 6. Full variable domain (missing parts from reference TRBV11-3 and TRBJ2-1): EAGVVQSPRYKIIEKKQPVAFWCNPISGHNTLYWYLQNLGQGPELLIRYENEEAVDDSQLPKDRFSAERLKGVDSTLKIQPAELGDSAVYLCASSLGTSGSSEQFFGPGTRLTVL.

This clone turned up a few times. The V gene is TRBV6-2 or TRBV6-3, the J gene TRBJ2-7; D remains ambiguous. Germline CDR1 and CDR2: MNHEY and SVGEGT. This CDR3 contains 13 residues. Trimming removed 4 bases at V and 6 bases at J, with 13 bases between. The CDR3: CASSSSTWAEQYF. The CDR3 DNA reads as TGTGCCAGCAGTTCCTCGACCTGGGCCGAGCAGTACTTC.

The chain uses TRBV7-9 and TRBJ2-7; 12 bases are shared with TRBD2. CDR1 is SEHNR and CDR2 is FQNEAQ in the germline V gene (reference sequence). There are 16 residues in the CDR3. V lost 5 bases and J lost 5; bases outside the gene matches: 10. The chain's CDR3 is CASSLILAGGRHEQYF. The CDR3 bases are TGTGCCAGCAGCCTTATACTAGCGGGAGGTCGGCACGAGCAGTACTTC.

The V call is TRBV24-1, the J call TRBJ2-3; 7 bases are shared with TRBD1. CDR3 size: 13 residues. The germline V gene encodes CDR1 KGHDR and CDR2 SFDVKD. The J segment lost 7 bases and the V segment lost 3 bases, leaving 3 bases of the junction unmatched. Written as DNA, the CDR3 is TGTGCCACCAGTGATAAGGGGGCGAATACGCAGTATTTT. As protein: CATSDKGANTQYF.

This chain links TRBV19 with TRBJ2-2; maybe TRBD1 (6 bases). The CDR3 length is 14 residues. V gave up 6 bases and J gave up 2 bases, with 10 bases separating them. Germline CDR1 is LNHDA and CDR2 is SQIVND (reference sequence). As DNA, the CDR3 is TGTGCCAGTAGAACCGGGACAAACACCGGGGAGCTGTTTTTT. It is translated as CASRTGTNTGELFF.

The rearrangement links TRBV7-2 to TRBJ2-3; 7 bases line up with TRBD2. The CDR3 is 15 amino acids. Germline V gives CDR1 SGHTA, CDR2 FQGNSA. V gave up 1 base and J gave up 6 bases; unmatched junction bases: 7. DNA of the CDR3: TGTGCCAGCAGCTTAGAAGGGCTAGCGGCGGATACGCAGTATTTT. As protein: CASSLEGLAADTQYF.

The chain couples TRBV27 to TRBJ2-7; tentative D call: TRBD2 (6 bases). This CDR3 region has 15 residues. V was pared by 5 bases and J by 1 base, with 15 bases between. Germline assignment: CDR1 MNHEY and CDR2 SMNVEV (reference sequence). DNA for the CDR3: TGTGCCAGCAGTAACGGGGACTCCTTGTCCTACGAGCAGTACTTC. Translating it yields CASSNGDSLSYEQYF.

The gene calls are TRBV9 and TRBJ2-1, with D possibly being TRBD2 (5 bases). The CDR3 covers 14 residues. Germline CDR1 SGDLS, CDR2 YYNGEE. The V and J ends lost 3 bases and 0 bases respectively, with 7 bases between them. The CDR3 DNA follows: TGTGCCAGCAGCGGCGGAGGCTCCTACAATGAGCAGTTCTTC. This gives the protein CASSGGGSYNEQFF.

V and J are TRBV21-1 and TRBJ1-2; the table assigns TRBD1, which was not confirmed against the DNA. TRBV21-1 is described as a pseudogene. The CDR3 is 13 residues long. The DNA for the CDR3 is TGTGCCAGCAGCGTGACACCTAACTATGGCTACACCTTC. The encoded protein is CASSVTPNYGYTF.

This rearrangement joins TRBV9 to TRBJ2-2; TRBD1 might be the D (5 bases). V was cut by 4 bases and J by 4 bases, with 17 bases left in between. CDR1 and CDR2 from the germline V gene are SGDLS and YYNGEE. CDR3 length equals 16 residues. CDR3 in DNA: TGTGCCAGCAGCTCCCGACAGACGCCGGGCACCGGGGAGCTGTTTTTT. Protein: CASSSRQTPGTGELFF.

There are a few counts of this clone. The chain couples TRBV30 to TRBJ1-2, with D perhaps matching TRBD1 (6 bases). This CDR3 has 12 amino acids. V was cut by 0 bases and J by 6 bases, with 8 bases left in between. The V gene's germline CDR1 is GTSNPN and CDR2 SVGIG (reference sequence). CDR3 residues: CAWSVEGDGYTF. In nucleotides, the CDR3 is TGTGCCTGGAGTGTAGAGGGGGATGGCTACACCTTC.